The T cell receptor (beta chain) described here comes from a study of response to subunit inactivated influenza vaccine. TCRdb passed the RT-PCR reads through MiXCR, listing each CDR3 protein once. The sample lists around 850,000 distinct CDR3 sequences, less than 20% occurring once. This CDR3 has 16 residues. V was pared by 6 bases and J by 7 bases, with 14 bases of the junction left unmatched. CDR1 and CDR2 from the germline V gene are DFQATT and SNEGSKA (reference sequence). The TCR sequence derives from a man aged 50 to 59 who received an inactivated influenza vaccine. The material sequenced was PBMCs from blood, taken more than 4 days after vaccination. This chain uses TRBV20-1 with TRBJ2-3, with 12 bases fitting TRBD1. Here the CDR3 reads CSALRGDRGRDHTQYF. Here the CDR3 DNA reads TGCAGTGCCCTCCGCGGGGACAGGGGGCGCGATCATACGCAGTATTTT.